This T cell receptor (beta chain) is from a study of response to subunit inactivated influenza vaccine. Study findings and constraints: New T cells are recruited in small numbers by each seasonal influenza vaccination, according to the authors' suggestion.

TCRdb called the RT-PCR reads again in MiXCR, with one record for every CDR3 protein. The sample has roughly 670,000 distinct CDR3 sequences, around 15% seen once; the top ten hold approximately 7.6%. The CDR3 has 14 residues. Losses at the gene ends were 6 bases for V and 3 bases for J; bases not matched to a gene: 10. CDR1 DFQATT and CDR2 SNEGSKA come from the germline V gene (reference sequence). About this clonotype: Its antigen is as yet unknown.

The receptor was derived from a man aged 50-59 years who received an inactivated influenza vaccine. The V gene is TRBV20-1, the J gene TRBJ2-7, with TRBD1 identical over 8 bases. Specimen: PBMCs from blood, collected 14 days before vaccination. This CDR3 reads CSAKRQGLLYEQYF. In nucleotides, the CDR3 is TGCAGTGCAAAAAGACAGGGGCTCCTCTACGAGCAGTACTTC.